These 23 T cell receptor beta chains originate from one sample sequenced in a study of cytomegalovirus exposure and HLA in healthy donors. PCR amplification relied on 60 Vbeta primers (plus 13 Jbeta primers). The assay was immunoSEQ multiplex PCR, and TCRdb's table has in-frame clones only and misses some. The sample lists 100,000 to 150,000 clones; 77% were seen once. The sequencing input was PBMCs. All receptors derive from a male donor in good health and CMV-seropositive.

On this clone: Distinct nucleotide sequences in the sample also encode this CDR3. This chain joins TRBV7-9 and TRBJ2-7; TRBD1 aligns across 10 bases. CDR3 length: 14 residues. In germline, CDR1 is SEHNR, CDR2 FQNEAQ (reference sequence). Trimming at V came to 7 bases and at J to 6 bases, leaving 9 bases not matched to a gene. The CDR3 DNA sequence: TGTGCCAGCAACTGGGACAGGGGAACGAGCGAGCAGTACTTC. Translating it yields CASNWDRGTSEQYF.

The genes are TRBV6-4 and TRBJ2-3, with TRBD2 as a possible D gene (5 bases). Germline values: CDR1 MRHNA, CDR2 SNTAGT. V lost 2 bases and J 2 bases, leaving 8 bases between the germline ends. This CDR3 comprises 14 residues. CDR3 sequence (DNA): TGTGCCAGCAGTGACGGGGAGTCCACAGATACGCAGTATTTT. Translated: CASSDGESTDTQYF.

Only one count was recorded for this clone. The chain uses TRBV6-6 and TRBJ2-2, with unresolved D. Germline values: CDR1 MNHNY, CDR2 SVGAGI (reference sequence). The CDR3 extends over 15 amino acids. Deletions cut 7 bases from V and 0 bases from J, with 12 bases between. CDR3 protein: CASKVRLANTGELFF. CDR3 DNA: TGTGCCAGCAAGGTCAGGTTAGCGAACACCGGGGAGCTGTTTTTT.

This rearrangement joins TRBV7-2 to TRBJ1-2; 8 bases line up with TRBD1. V lost 5 bases and J lost 5; bases outside the gene matches: 7. The CDR3 has 14 residues. Per germline, CDR1 SGHTA and CDR2 FQGNSA. This CDR3 is CASSPDRARYGYTF. DNA of the CDR3: TGTGCCAGCAGCCCGGACAGGGCTCGGTATGGCTACACCTTC.

The rearrangement joins TRBV6-1 to TRBJ2-1; D is unclear. Per the germline V gene, CDR1 is MNHNS and CDR2 is SASEGT. V dropped 6 bases and J dropped 12 bases, with 6 bases sitting between them. This CDR3 is 9 amino acids long. As DNA, the CDR3 is TGTGCCAGCAGAAGCCCGCAGTTCTTC. Translating it yields CASRSPQFF.

This chain uses TRBV2 with TRBJ2-7; a weak D match, TRBD2 (5 bases). The CDR3 loop spans 12 amino acids. Trimming took off 6 bases at V and 6 bases at J, with 12 bases between the two ends. From germline, CDR1 is SNHLY and CDR2 FYNNEI. The CDR3: CASSPRRGEQYF. The DNA of the CDR3 is TGTGCCAGCAGCCCCCGACGGGGCGAGCAGTACTTC.

The rearrangement links TRBV7-9 to TRBJ2-3; 12 nucleotides align to TRBD2. The CDR3 extends over 15 amino acids. The V gene end was trimmed by 5 bases and the J gene end by 5 bases; junction bases not matched to a gene: 5. CDR1 and CDR2 from the germline V gene are SEHNR and FQNEAQ (reference sequence). Written as DNA, the CDR3 is TGTGCCAGCAGCCCAACTAGCGGGAGGCAAGATACGCAGTATTTT. Its translation is CASSPTSGRQDTQYF.

The chain carries TRBV5-5 and TRBJ2-7, with TRBD2 identical over 7 bases. The ends lost 0 bases at V and 2 bases at J; junction bases unmatched: 2. Germline loops: CDR1 SGHKS, CDR2 YYEKEE (reference sequence). The CDR3 has 14 amino acids. DNA for the CDR3: TGTGCCAGCAGCTTGGGCGGGGGTACCTACGAGCAGTACTTC. It codes for CASSLGGGTYEQYF.

This chain links TRBV4-1 with TRBJ2-5; 7 bases fit TRBD2. V trimming: 0 bases; J trimming: 5 bases; junction bases outside the gene matches: 6. The V gene's germline CDR1 is MGHRA and CDR2 YSYEKL. The CDR3 extends over 15 amino acids. This CDR3 is CASSQDPWEGETQYF. The CDR3 DNA is TGCGCCAGCAGCCAAGATCCTTGGGAGGGGGAGACCCAGTACTTC.

V is TRBV28 and J is TRBJ1-5; D possibly corresponds to TRBD1 (6 bases). This CDR3 spans 15 amino acids. Deletions cut 8 bases from V and 2 bases from J, with 16 bases between. Germline V gene lookup returns CDR1 MDHEN and CDR2 SYDVKM. The CDR3 DNA sequence: TGTGCCAGCTTGAAACAGGGTACCGGCAATCAGCCCCAGCATTTT. Protein sequence: CASLKQGTGNQPQHF. Together with reference TRBV28 and TRBJ1-5, the CDR3 gives the full variable domain: DVKVTQSSRYLVKRTGEKVFLECVQDMDHENMFWYRQDPGLGLRLIYFSYDVKMKEKGDIPEGYSVSREKKERFSLILESASTNQTSMYLCASLKQGTGNQPQHFGDGTRLSIL.

This clone was detected only a few times. The chain has TRBV28 and TRBJ2-1; 7 nucleotides line up with TRBD2. The CDR3 contains 17 residues. Losses at the gene ends were 4 bases for V and 0 bases for J; bases not matched to a gene: 9. Germline-derived CDR1 and CDR2 are MDHEN and SYDVKM. CDR3 region: CASSSPLGGGSYNEQFF. In DNA form, the CDR3 reads TGTGCCAGCAGTTCGCCCCTAGGCGGGGGCTCCTACAATGAGCAGTTCTTC. The complete variable domain, with remaining parts taken from reference TRBV28 and TRBJ2-1, reads DVKVTQSSRYLVKRTGEKVFLECVQDMDHENMFWYRQDPGLGLRLIYFSYDVKMKEKGDIPEGYSVSREKKERFSLILESASTNQTSMYLCASSSPLGGGSYNEQFFGPGTRLTVL.

The count of this clone is one. This chain links TRBV29-1 with TRBJ1-6; TRBD1 matches 10 bases. CDR1 and CDR2 from the germline V gene are SQVTM and ANQGSEA. Trimming took 6 bases from V and 7 from J; bases not matched to a gene: 3. This CDR3 has 13 amino acids. The CDR3 sequence is CSVGTGENSPLHF. CDR3 bases: TGCAGCGTCGGGACAGGGGAGAATTCACCCCTCCACTTT. Full variable domain (outside the CDR3, taken from reference TRBV29-1 and TRBJ1-6): SAVISQKPSRDICQRGTSLTIQCQVDSQVTMMFWYRQQPGQSLTLIATANQGSEATYESGFVIDKFPISRPNLTFSTLTVSNMSPEDSSIYLCSVGTGENSPLHFGNGTRLTVT.

The V call is TRBV6-6, the J call TRBJ2-7; D gene ambiguous. Trimming pared 4 bases from V and 3 bases from J, leaving 4 bases between. CDR1 and CDR2 (germline): MNHNY, SVGAGI (reference sequence). The CDR3 length is 11 residues. CDR3 bases: TGTGCCAGCAGTTCAGACTACGAGCAGTACTTC. This sequence encodes CASSSDYEQYF.

This rearrangement joins TRBV27 to TRBJ1-5, with TRBD1 matching over 8 bases. CDR3 size: 15 residues. From germline, CDR1 is MNHEY and CDR2 SMNVEV (reference sequence). J lost 2 bases, V lost 6 bases, and 6 bases had no gene match. CDR3 in DNA: TGTGCCAGCAGCTCCGGACAGGGCGGCAATCAGCCCCAGCATTTT. Amino acids: CASSSGQGGNQPQHF.

About this clone itself: Germline and junction disagree at one end, which may indicate a read error. This sequence joins TRBV2 and TRBJ2-1; no firm D call. Germline V CDR1 and CDR2: SNHLY, FYNNEI. There are 14 residues in the CDR3. The CDR3 DNA reads as TGTACCAGCTTGCCAACCACCACATACAATGAGCAGTTCTTC. This translates into CTSLPTTTYNEQFF. The complete variable domain, with remaining parts taken from reference TRBV2 and TRBJ2-1, reads EPEVTQTPSHQVTQMGQEVILRCVPISNHLYFYWYRQILGQKVEFLVSFYNNEISEKSEIFDDQFSVERPDGSNFTLKIRSTKLEDSAMYFCTSLPTTTYNEQFFGPGTRLTVL.

V gene TRBV7-2 combines with J gene TRBJ1-5, with 8 nucleotides matching TRBD1. The length of the CDR3 is 14 residues. Germline V gives CDR1 SGHTA, CDR2 FQGNSA. The V and J ends lost 3 bases and 5 bases, in that order; junction bases with no gene match: 3. CDR3 coding DNA: TGTGCCAGCAGCTTCACAGGGGGGGATCAGCCCCAGCATTTT. Protein: CASSFTGGDQPQHF.

This clone was picked up a small number of times. The chain joins TRBV5-1 to TRBJ2-6; D is possibly TRBD2 (6 bases). Per the germline V gene, CDR1 is SGHRS and CDR2 is YFSETQ. The V end was cut by 6 bases, the J end by 4 bases, with 11 bases between. The CDR3 runs 14 residues. The CDR3 sequence: CASKAGTGANVLTF. Here the CDR3 DNA reads TGCGCCAGCAAGGCGGGGACCGGGGCCAACGTCCTGACTTTC.

The V gene is TRBV11-2, the J gene TRBJ2-1; 9 nucleotides align to TRBD2. The CDR3 extends over 17 amino acids. Trimming removed 5 bases from V and 3 bases from J; junction bases left unmatched: 11. Germline loops: CDR1 SGHAT, CDR2 FQNNGV. The CDR3 protein is CASSPKQAGGLYNEQFF. The CDR3, as DNA: TGTGCCAGCAGCCCTAAGCAGGCGGGAGGGCTCTACAATGAGCAGTTCTTC.

CDR3 sequence reads: CASSPGTEDEKLFF. DNA for the CDR3: TGTGCCAGCAGTCCCGGGACAGAAGATGAAAAACTGTTTTTT. The chain uses TRBV28 and TRBJ1-4, with 7 bases aligning to TRBD1. V gave up 5 bases and J gave up 6 bases; unmatched junction bases: 6. In germline, CDR1 is MDHEN, CDR2 SYDVKM. This CDR3 is built from 14 residues.

The chain couples TRBV28 to TRBJ2-5, with a tentative D call TRBD2 (5 bases). CDR3 length: 15 amino acids. V shed 6 bases and J shed 5 bases, with 19 bases lying between them. The germline gives CDR1 MDHEN, CDR2 SYDVKM. CDR3 sequence reads: CASSLGGLAGETQYF. The CDR3 nucleotides are TGTGCCAGCAGCCTTGGAGGCCTAGCTGGGGAGACCCAGTACTTC.

This sequence joins TRBV5-4 and TRBJ2-7; 7 positions agree with TRBD2. The V and J ends lost 2 bases and 2 bases, in that order; junction bases with no gene match: 4. The CDR3 has 14 amino acids. Germline-derived CDR1 and CDR2 are SGHNT and YYREEE (reference sequence). CDR3 region: CASSLPGLTYEQYF. In DNA, the CDR3 is TGTGCCAGCAGCTTACCGGGACTAACCTACGAGCAGTACTTC.

The V call is TRBV27, the J call TRBJ1-6; TRBD1 agrees at 8 bases. Germline assignment: CDR1 MNHEY and CDR2 SMNVEV (reference sequence). CDR3 length: 17 residues. With 5 bases clipped from V and 3 bases from J, the junction kept 9 bases outside the gene matches. The CDR3 sequence: CASSPWTGSHYNSPLHF. The DNA for the CDR3 is TGTGCCAGCAGTCCATGGACAGGGTCTCACTATAATTCACCCCTCCACTTT.

This chain links TRBV11-2 with TRBJ2-3; D is uncertain. This CDR3 spans 16 amino acids. The germline CDR1 and CDR2 sequences are SGHAT and FQNNGV. The V and J ends lost 5 bases and 7 bases respectively, with 22 bases between them. The CDR3 here is CASSPRPTLSEYTQYF. In DNA form, the CDR3 reads TGTGCCAGCAGCCCCCGCCCTACACTATCGGAGTATACGCAGTATTTT.